A selection of T cell receptor beta chains follows, all from one sample in a study of Ad26.COV2.S vaccination and SARS-CoV-2 variants. This table comes from immunoSEQ multiplex PCR, and its TCRdb copy is limited to in-frame clones, with some not included. Among about 350,000 clones, under 95% were seen once, and the ten largest hold roughly 3.9%. Sequences were derived from peripheral blood, sampled after recovery from COVID-19. The receptors were sampled from a human donor who had recovered from COVID-19. The CDR3 runs from the conserved cysteine through the conserved F or W. The D gene is left open where the match is weak. Part of the rows lack a size; the others show once, few, many or a class for expanded clones.

clone size	D gene	V gene	J gene	CDR3 DNA	CDR3 protein
-	-	TRBV20-1	TRBJ2-7	TGCAGTGCTAGTGGGGACGCGGTGACAGAATACGAGCAGTACTTC	CSASGDAVTEYEQYF
once	-	TRBV11-2	TRBJ2-5	TGTGCCAGCAGCCCTCGGGGGTGGGGCCCTCAAGAGACCCAGTACTTC	CASSPRGWGPQETQYF
-	-	TRBV12-2	TRBJ1-2	TGTGCAAGTCGCTCGCCACACTATGGGAGGTATGGCTACACCTTC	CASRSPHYGRYGYTF
-	-	TRBV9	TRBJ2-3	TGTGCCAGCAGTTGGGGAGGGGGGAGTGCAGATACGCAGTATTTT	CASSWGGGSADTQYF
-	-	TRBV24-1	TRBJ2-3	TGTGCCACCAGTAGGGACCGGGGCACAGATACGCAGTATTTT	CATSRDRGTDTQYF
-	-	TRBV6-6	TRBJ1-3	TGTGCCAGCAGTTACCGCCGGGGGGAAGGAAACACCATATATTTT	CASSYRRGEGNTIYF
few	-	TRBV7-6	TRBJ1-5	TGTGCCAGCAGCTTAGCGCGAGGGCTCGATCAGCCCCAGCATTTT	CASSLARGLDQPQHF
-	-	TRBV11-2	TRBJ2-3	TGTGCCAGCAGCTTTTGGCAGATTAGCACAGATACGCAGTATTTT	CASSFWQISTDTQYF
few	TRBD1	TRBV6-2/TRBV6-3	TRBJ1-2	TGTGCCAGCAGTTACCGAGCAGGGGGCTACTTAAGGGGCTACACCTTC	CASSYRAGGYLRGYTF
-	-	TRBV12-3/TRBV12-4	TRBJ1-1	TGTGCCAGCAGTGTCACTAAGGACAGCGAAGCTTTCTTT	CASSVTKDSEAFF
-	-	TRBV24-1	TRBJ1-2	TGTGCCCCCGGGGTTCGAGGGGGGCAAGGCTACACCTTC	CAPGVRGGQGYTF
-	TRBD1	TRBV9	TRBJ2-5	TGTGCCAGCAGCGAACAGGGGGCGCTTAAAGAGACCCAGTACTTC	CASSEQGALKETQYF
-	TRBD1	TRBV29-1	TRBJ2-5	TGCAGCGTAATCACAGGGGCGGAGACCCAGTACTTC	CSVITGAETQYF
-	-	TRBV5-1	TRBJ2-3	TGCGCCAGCAGCTTGTTTATAAGCACAGATACGCAGTATTTT	CASSLFISTDTQYF
once	-	TRBV23-1	TRBJ1-4	TGCGCCAGCAGTCAATCGCCTCCGGACAAGGTGGAGGAAAAACTGTTTTTT	CASSQSPPDKVEEKLFF
-	TRBD2	TRBV6-6	TRBJ2-1	TGTGCCAGCAGCCCGACTAGCGGGTACAATGAGCAGTTCTTC	CASSPTSGYNEQFF
-	-	TRBV18	TRBJ2-5	TGTGCCAGCTCACCTCGGGGAGAGACCCAGTACTTC	CASSPRGETQYF
-	-	TRBV3-1/TRBV3-2	TRBJ2-1	TGTGCCAGCAGCCAAACGCGGGGTAATTCGGACAATGAGCAGTTCTTC	CASSQTRGNSDNEQFF
-	-	TRBV11-2	TRBJ1-6	TGTGCCAGCAGCTTAGACCCCCCTTCACCCCTCCACTTT	CASSLDPPSPLHF
-	TRBD1	TRBV18	TRBJ1-1	TGTGCCAGCTCACCAATGCTGAAGGGGGCGACCACTGAAGCTTTCTTT	CASSPMLKGATTEAFF
-	-	TRBV7-8	TRBJ1-6	TGTGCCAGCAGTCCTGGACCTAATTCACCCCTCCACTTT	CASSPGPNSPLHF
-	-	TRBV4-1	TRBJ2-3	TGCGCCAGCAGCCAACAGGGACGAGGGGTAGATACGCAGTATTTT	CASSQQGRGVDTQYF
few	-	TRBV6-1	TRBJ2-7	TGTGCCAGCAGTGAAAGCCAGGGTAATCTCTACGAGCAGTACTTC	CASSESQGNLYEQYF
few	-	TRBV28	TRBJ1-6	TGTGCCAGCAACTCAGGGAACAATTCACCCCTCCACTTT	CASNSGNNSPLHF
once	TRBD1	TRBV9	TRBJ2-5	TGTGCCAGCAGCGTAGGGGCAGGGGGCCTAGAGACCCAGTACTTC	CASSVGAGGLETQYF
-	-	TRBV14	TRBJ1-6	TGTGCCAGCAGCCAAGCATGGCAGGGGAACAATTCACCCCTCCACTTT	CASSQAWQGNNSPLHF
-	-	TRBV5-6	TRBJ1-6	TGTGCCAGCAGCCCCAGGGTTCCGGGATCACCCCTCCACTTT	CASSPRVPGSPLHF
-	-	TRBV5-1	TRBJ2-5	TGCGCCAGCAGCTCACGACCTAGGGAGACCCAGTACTTC	CASSSRPRETQYF
-	TRBD1	TRBV5-5	TRBJ1-1	TGTGCCAGCAGCCCCAGGACAGGAATGAACACTGAAGCTTTCTTT	CASSPRTGMNTEAFF
once	-	TRBV5-1	TRBJ2-1	TGCGCCAGCTCCCAACGGGCAGCAGTCTACAATGAGCAGTTCTTC	CASSQRAAVYNEQFF
-	TRBD2	TRBV6-5	TRBJ2-1	TGTGCCAGCTTTGCGGGGGGGTCTATGGATGAGCAGTTCTTC	CASFAGGSMDEQFF
-	-	TRBV6-5	TRBJ1-2	TGTGCCAGCAAGCTAGGGGGTGCTGGCTATGGCTACACCTTC	CASKLGGAGYGYTF
-	-	TRBV6-5	TRBJ2-2	TGTGCCAGCAGTTACTCGCGATCGGTTCCCGGGGAGCTGTTTTTT	CASSYSRSVPGELFF
-	TRBD2	TRBV20-1	TRBJ2-7	TGCAGTGCTAGTCGGCTAGCGGGGTACGAGCAGTACTTC	CSASRLAGYEQYF
once	TRBD1	TRBV4-1	TRBJ1-5	TGCGCCAGCAGCCAGTCAGGACAGGGGGCTCAGCCCCAGCATTTT	CASSQSGQGAQPQHF
-	TRBD1	TRBV9	TRBJ2-1	TGTGCCAGCCAAAAGGGGGCCACCCCCGACAATGAGCAGTTCTTC	CASQKGATPDNEQFF
-	-	TRBV14	TRBJ2-1	TGTGCCAGCAGCCAGCCGGGGACTGGATACAATGAGCAGTTCTTC	CASSQPGTGYNEQFF
-	-	TRBV25-1	TRBJ2-5	TGTGCCAGCAGCCTAGCTAACCAAGAGACCCAGTACTTC	CASSLANQETQYF
-	-	TRBV27	TRBJ2-5	TGTGCCAGCAGTACCCGGTTCGTCTCTTCACAAGAGACCCAGTACTTC	CASSTRFVSSQETQYF
-	TRBD2	TRBV7-2	TRBJ2-1	TGTGCCAGCAGCTTATCCTTCGAGCGGGGGCCCTCCTACAATGAGCAGTTCTTC	CASSLSFERGPSYNEQFF